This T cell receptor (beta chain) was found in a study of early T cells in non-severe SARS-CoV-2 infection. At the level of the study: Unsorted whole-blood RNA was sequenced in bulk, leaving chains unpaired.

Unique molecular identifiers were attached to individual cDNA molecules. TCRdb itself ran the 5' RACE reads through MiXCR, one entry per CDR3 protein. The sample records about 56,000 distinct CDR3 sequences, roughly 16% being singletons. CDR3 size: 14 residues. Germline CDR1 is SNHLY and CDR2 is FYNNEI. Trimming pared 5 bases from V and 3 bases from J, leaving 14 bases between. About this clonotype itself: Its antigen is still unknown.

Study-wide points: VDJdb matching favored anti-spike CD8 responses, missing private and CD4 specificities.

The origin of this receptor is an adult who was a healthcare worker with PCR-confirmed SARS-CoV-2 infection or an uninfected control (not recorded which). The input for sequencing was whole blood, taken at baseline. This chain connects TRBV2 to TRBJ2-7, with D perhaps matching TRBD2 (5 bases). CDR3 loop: CASSYRRASYEQYF. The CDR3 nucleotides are TGTGCCAGCAGTTACCGGCGGGCGAGCTACGAGCAGTACTTC. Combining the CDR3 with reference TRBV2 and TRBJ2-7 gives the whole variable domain EPEVTQTPSHQVTQMGQEVILRCVPISNHLYFYWYRQILGQKVEFLVSFYNNEISEKSEIFDDQFSVERPDGSNFTLKIRSTKLEDSAMYFCASSYRRASYEQYFGPGTRLTVT.